Shown below are 22 T cell receptor beta chains from a single sample sequenced in a study of PD-L1 blockade in urothelial cancer. Specified time point: pretreatment peripheral blood. Clones were sequenced by immunoSEQ multiplex PCR, and TCRdb holds only the in-frame ones, with some missing. Counted here are about 87,000 clones, roughly 90% occurring once; the ten biggest clones make up roughly 0.99%. Sequencing used PBMCs, obtained around atezolizumab (anti-PD-L1) treatment. The receptors were sampled from an elderly woman with urothelial cancer.

The chain couples TRBV29-1 to TRBJ2-3; 11 positions agree with TRBD2. This CDR3 has 14 amino acids. V was clipped by 6 bases and J by 0 bases; unmatched bases: 2. Germline values: CDR1 SQVTM, CDR2 ANQGSEA. The CDR3 is CSVRTSGSTDTQYF. CDR3 bases: TGCAGCGTGCGGACTAGCGGGAGCACAGATACGCAGTATTTT.

The chain is built from TRBV7-2 and TRBJ1-5; no clear D gene. From germline, CDR1 is SGHTA and CDR2 FQGNSA. Trimming left V 5 bases short and J 4 bases short, with 9 bases between. The CDR3 extends over 13 amino acids. CDR3 region: CASSIDRNQPQHF. CDR3 nucleotide sequence: TGTGCCAGCAGCATAGACCGGAATCAGCCCCAGCATTTT.

The J gene is TRBJ1-5, the V gene TRBV27; 7 bases fit TRBD1. CDR1 and CDR2 from the germline V gene are MNHEY and SMNVEV (reference sequence). The CDR3 has 16 amino acids. The ends lost 6 bases at V and 0 bases at J; junction bases unmatched: 8. For the CDR3, the DNA is TGTGCCAGCAGGGCCTCGGGACAGTATAGCAATCAGCCCCAGCATTTT. Its protein is CASRASGQYSNQPQHF.

The chain is built from TRBV19 and TRBJ2-7; TRBD2 agrees at 10 bases. J lost 4 bases, V lost 5 bases, and 23 bases had no gene match. Looked up from germline, CDR1 is LNHDA and CDR2 is SQIVND (reference sequence). This CDR3 is 20 amino acids long. For the CDR3, the DNA is TGTGCCAGTAGTCGCTTCCCCCTTTCTAGCGGGAGTACCGCGGAGTACGAGCAGTACTTC. It yields the protein CASSRFPLSSGSTAEYEQYF.

The V and J genes are TRBV5-1 and TRBJ1-1; D gene ambiguous. Trimming shortened V by 6 bases and J by 3 bases, and 6 bases separated the two germline ends. Germline assignment: CDR1 SGHRS and CDR2 YFSETQ. CDR3 length equals 11 residues. CDR3 nucleotide sequence: TGCGCCAGCACTGACTACACTGAAGCTTTCTTT. Its translation: CASTDYTEAFF.

The chain recombines TRBV28 with TRBJ2-7, with TRBD2 matching 9 bases. This CDR3 has 14 amino acids. Germline V CDR1 and CDR2: MDHEN, SYDVKM. V lost 11 bases to trimming and J lost 3 bases; unmatched junction nucleotides: 11. The CDR3 nucleotides are TGTGCCGGATCTCGGGGACTAGCAAACTACGAGCAGTACTTC. It codes for CAGSRGLANYEQYF.

This chain connects TRBV5-1 to TRBJ2-3, with D tentatively TRBD1 (5 bases). Per the germline V gene, CDR1 is SGHRS and CDR2 is YFSETQ. The CDR3 consists of 14 residues. V shed 0 bases and J shed 4 bases, with 9 bases lying between them. The CDR3 nucleotides are TGCGCCAGCAGCTTGGGTGGCAGGGCAGATACGCAGTATTTT. This sequence encodes CASSLGGRADTQYF. The full variable domain, completed using reference TRBV5-1 and TRBJ2-3, is KAGVTQTPRYLIKTRGQQVTLSCSPISGHRSVSWYQQTPGQGLQFLFEYFSETQRNKGNFPGRFSGRQFSNSRSEMNVSTLELGDSALYLCASSLGGRADTQYFGPGTRLTVL.

The chain couples TRBV5-1 to TRBJ2-3; 9 positions agree with TRBD2. Germline V gene data show CDR1 as SGHRS and CDR2 as YFSETQ. V lost 3 bases, J lost 6 bases, and 8 bases stayed unmatched. The CDR3 is made up of 15 amino acids. The CDR3 DNA follows: TGCGCCAGCAGCTCGCGGGCGGGAGGGTCGGATACGCAGTATTTT. Protein: CASSSRAGGSDTQYF.

The chain employs TRBV28 and TRBJ2-5, with a weak D call TRBD1 (6 bases). The CDR3 runs 16 residues. Trimming stripped 2 bases from V and 2 bases from J, with 15 bases between. Germline lookup yields CDR1 MDHEN and CDR2 SYDVKM. This chain's CDR3 is CASSLTLPGQQETQYF. The CDR3 DNA follows: TGTGCCAGCAGTTTAACCCTCCCCGGACAGCAAGAGACCCAGTACTTC.

The V call is TRBV5-4, the J call TRBJ2-5; 8 nucleotides match TRBD1. Germline values: CDR1 SGHNT, CDR2 YYREEE (reference sequence). The CDR3 is 15 residues long. Losses at the gene ends were 0 bases for V and 10 bases for J; bases not matched to a gene: 11. DNA of the CDR3: TGTGCCAGCAGCTTGGGGGCAGGACAGGGCGTCGACCAGTACTTC. Translated: CASSLGAGQGVDQYF.

This clone was observed once. The rearrangement links TRBV19 to TRBJ1-5; D might be TRBD1 (6 bases). The CDR3 covers 16 residues. Germline V gives CDR1 LNHDA, CDR2 SQIVND (reference sequence). Trimming stripped 3 bases from V and 0 bases from J, with 12 bases between. CDR3 sequence reads: CASSIGQSYSNQPQHF. For the CDR3, the DNA is TGTGCCAGTAGTATCGGACAGTCTTATAGCAATCAGCCCCAGCATTTT.

V and J are TRBV4-1 and TRBJ1-3; tentative D call: TRBD1 (6 bases). The CDR3 loop spans 15 amino acids. Looked up from germline, CDR1 is MGHRA and CDR2 is YSYEKL. V was clipped by 3 bases and J by 2 bases, with 11 bases between them. This CDR3 is CASSQGQGTGNTIYF. The CDR3 nucleotides are TGCGCCAGCAGCCAGGGGCAGGGGACTGGAAACACCATATATTTT.

The table lists this clone with a count of one. The chain carries TRBV19 and TRBJ2-1; weak D call: TRBD2 (6 bases). Per the germline V gene, CDR1 is LNHDA and CDR2 is SQIVND (reference sequence). Trimming shortened V by 3 bases and J by 4 bases, and 16 bases separated the two germline ends. This CDR3 contains 16 residues. Here the CDR3 reads CASSMGSRGGYNEQFF. The CDR3 nucleotides are TGTGCCAGTAGTATGGGTAGTCGGGGAGGTTACAATGAGCAGTTCTTC.

CDR3 coding DNA: TGTGCCAGCAGCTTGGTAGGGGCTGGCACTGAAGCTTTCTTT. This translates into CASSLVGAGTEAFF. The J gene is TRBJ1-1, the V gene TRBV5-8, with a tentative D call TRBD1 (5 bases). Trimming removed 0 bases at V and 4 bases at J, with 10 bases between. This CDR3 comprises 14 residues. Looked up from germline, CDR1 is SGHTS and CDR2 is YDEGEE.

Here the CDR3 DNA reads TGTGCCAGCAGCCCCGGGGGGACATATCAAGAGACCCAGTACTTC. Encoded protein: CASSPGGTYQETQYF. The chain joins TRBV6-1 to TRBJ2-5; D is possibly TRBD2 (7 bases). Germline V gives CDR1 MNHNS, CDR2 SASEGT. V was trimmed by 6 bases and J by 2 bases, leaving 16 bases between them. The CDR3 spans 15 residues.

The J gene is TRBJ1-1, the V gene TRBV18; D is perhaps TRBD1 (6 bases). There are 13 residues in the CDR3. V lost 3 bases to trimming and J lost 8 bases, with 13 bases between them. Germline V gene data show CDR1 as KGHSH and CDR2 as LQKENI. Written as DNA, the CDR3 is TGTGCCAGCTCACCTTCGACAGGCATCGAAGCTTTCTTT. This codes for CASSPSTGIEAFF.

J is TRBJ1-4 and V is TRBV5-1; D call uncertain. The CDR3 is made up of 13 amino acids. Trimming took 6 bases from V and 4 from J, leaving 10 bases between them. Germline V lookup: CDR1 SGHRS, CDR2 YFSETQ. The CDR3 loop reads CASTLGDNEKLFF. CDR3 nucleotide sequence: TGCGCCAGCACCCTGGGCGATAATGAAAAACTGTTTTTT. Full variable domain (missing parts from reference TRBV5-1 and TRBJ1-4): KAGVTQTPRYLIKTRGQQVTLSCSPISGHRSVSWYQQTPGQGLQFLFEYFSETQRNKGNFPGRFSGRQFSNSRSEMNVSTLELGDSALYLCASTLGDNEKLFFGSGTQLSVL.

V is TRBV9 and J is TRBJ2-5, with D perhaps matching TRBD2 (5 bases). The V end lost 4 bases, the J end lost 5 bases, and 12 bases lay between the germline ends. The CDR3 covers 13 residues. Germline lookup yields CDR1 SGDLS and CDR2 YYNGEE. CDR3 bases: TGTGCCAGCAGCAGTACTTGGAGGGAGACCCAGTACTTC. Residues: CASSSTWRETQYF.

V gene TRBV7-6 combines with J gene TRBJ2-1; 12 positions match TRBD2. The CDR3 sequence is 19 residues long. The germline gives CDR1 SGHVS, CDR2 FNYEAQ. J lost 0 bases, V lost 0 bases, and 6 bases had no gene match. The CDR3 loop reads CASSLAASGRASSYNEQFF. CDR3 nucleotide sequence: TGTGCCAGCAGCTTAGCGGCTAGCGGGAGGGCAAGCTCCTACAATGAGCAGTTCTTC. Based on the CDR3 plus reference TRBV7-6 and TRBJ2-1, the full variable domain is GAGVSQSPRYKVTKRGQDVALRCDPISGHVSLYWYRQALGQGPEFLTYFNYEAQQDKSGLPNDRFSAERPEGSISTLTIQRTEQRDSAMYRCASSLAASGRASSYNEQFFGPGTRLTVL.

The V call is TRBV4-2, the J call TRBJ1-2, with a weak D call TRBD1 (5 bases). Germline values: CDR1 LGHNA, CDR2 YNFKEQ. V lost 2 bases and J lost 1, with 14 bases in between. The CDR3 loop spans 16 amino acids. CDR3 amino acids: CASSQSGAALNYGYTF. The CDR3 bases are TGTGCCAGCAGCCAAAGCGGGGCCGCTCTTAACTATGGCTACACCTTC.

This sequence joins TRBV15 and TRBJ2-1, with 9 bases aligning to TRBD1. This CDR3 spans 19 amino acids. Germline CDR1 reads LNHNV; CDR2 reads YYDKDF (reference sequence). J lost 7 bases, V lost 0 bases, and 16 bases had no gene match. In nucleotides, the CDR3 is TGTGCCACCAGCAGAGATCCACCCTTAGGGACAGGGAAGTGGAATGAGCAGTTCTTC. This encodes CATSRDPPLGTGKWNEQFF.

The chain couples TRBV25-1 to TRBJ1-1, with 8 bases fitting TRBD1. Looked up from germline, CDR1 is MGHDK and CDR2 is SYGVNS. The length of the CDR3 is 14 residues. V shed 4 bases, J shed 0 bases, and the junction held 1 base outside the gene matches. The CDR3 region is CASSADRVNTEAFF. The DNA for the CDR3 is TGTGCCAGCAGTGCGGACAGGGTGAACACTGAAGCTTTCTTT.